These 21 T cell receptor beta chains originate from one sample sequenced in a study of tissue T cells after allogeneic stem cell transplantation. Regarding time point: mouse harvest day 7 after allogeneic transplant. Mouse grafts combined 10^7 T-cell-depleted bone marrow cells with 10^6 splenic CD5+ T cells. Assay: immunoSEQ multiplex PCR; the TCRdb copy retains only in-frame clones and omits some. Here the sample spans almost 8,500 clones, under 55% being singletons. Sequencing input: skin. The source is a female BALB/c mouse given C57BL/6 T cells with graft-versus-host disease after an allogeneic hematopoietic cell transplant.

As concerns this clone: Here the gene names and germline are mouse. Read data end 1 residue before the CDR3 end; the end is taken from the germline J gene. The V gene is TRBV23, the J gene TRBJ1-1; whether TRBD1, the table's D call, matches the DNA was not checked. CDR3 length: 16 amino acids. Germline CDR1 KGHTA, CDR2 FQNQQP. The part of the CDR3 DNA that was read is TGCTCCAGCAGTCAATTGAGAGGGGGCTCGAACACAGAAGTCTTC. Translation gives CSSSQLRGGSNTEVF. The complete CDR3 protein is CSSSQLRGGSNTEVFF.

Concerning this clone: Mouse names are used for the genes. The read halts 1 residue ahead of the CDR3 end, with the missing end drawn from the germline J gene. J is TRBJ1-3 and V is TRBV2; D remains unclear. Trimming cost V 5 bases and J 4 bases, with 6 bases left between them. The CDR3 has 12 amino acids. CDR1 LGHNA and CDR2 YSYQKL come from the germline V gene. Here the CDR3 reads CASSWEGNTLYF. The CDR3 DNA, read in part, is TGTGCCAGCAGCTGGGAGGGAAATACGCTCTAT. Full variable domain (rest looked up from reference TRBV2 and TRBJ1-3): DPKIIQKPKYLVAVTGSEKILICEQYLGHNAMYWYRQSAKKPLEFMFSYSYQKLMDNQTASSRFQPQSSKKNHLDLQITALKPDDSATYFCASSWEGNTLYFGEGSRLIVV.

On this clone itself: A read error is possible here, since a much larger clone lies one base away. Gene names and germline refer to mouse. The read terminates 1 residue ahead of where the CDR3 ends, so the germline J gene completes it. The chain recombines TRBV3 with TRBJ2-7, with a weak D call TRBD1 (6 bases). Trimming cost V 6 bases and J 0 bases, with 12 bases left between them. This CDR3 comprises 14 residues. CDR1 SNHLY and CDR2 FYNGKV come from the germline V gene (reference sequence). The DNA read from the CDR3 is TGTGCCAGCAGTTCGGGACAAAGCTCCTATGAACAGTAC. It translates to CASSSGQSSYEQY. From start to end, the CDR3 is CASSSGQSSYEQYF. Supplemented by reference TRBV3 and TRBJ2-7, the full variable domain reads GPKVLQIPSHQIIDMGQMVTLNCDPVSNHLYFYWYKQILGQQMEFLVNFYNGKVMEKSKLFKDQFSVERPDGSYFTLKIQPTALEDSAVYFCASSSGQSSYEQYFGPGTRLTVL.

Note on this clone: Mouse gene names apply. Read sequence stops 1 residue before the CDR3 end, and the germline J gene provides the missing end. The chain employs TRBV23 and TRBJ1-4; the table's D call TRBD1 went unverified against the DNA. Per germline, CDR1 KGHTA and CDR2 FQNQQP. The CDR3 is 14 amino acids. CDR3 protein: CSSSPGQGTERLFF. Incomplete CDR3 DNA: TGCTCCAGCAGTCCGGGACAGGGGACCGAAAGATTATTT.

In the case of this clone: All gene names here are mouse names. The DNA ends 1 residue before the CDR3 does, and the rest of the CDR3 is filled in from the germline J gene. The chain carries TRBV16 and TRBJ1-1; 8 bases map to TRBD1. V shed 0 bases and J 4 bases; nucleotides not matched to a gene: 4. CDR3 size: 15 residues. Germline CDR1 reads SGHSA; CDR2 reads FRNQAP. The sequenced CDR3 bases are TGTGCAAGCAGCTTAGATCAGGGGGCCGGCACAGAAGTCTTC. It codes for CASSLDQGAGTEVF. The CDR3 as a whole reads CASSLDQGAGTEVFF. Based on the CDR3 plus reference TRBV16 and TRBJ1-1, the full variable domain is NAGVIQTPRHKVTGKGQEATLWCEPISGHSAVFWYRQTIVQGLEFLTYFRNQAPIDDSGMPKERFSAQMPNQSHSTLKIQSTQPQDSAVYLCASSLDQGAGTEVFFGKGTRLTVV.

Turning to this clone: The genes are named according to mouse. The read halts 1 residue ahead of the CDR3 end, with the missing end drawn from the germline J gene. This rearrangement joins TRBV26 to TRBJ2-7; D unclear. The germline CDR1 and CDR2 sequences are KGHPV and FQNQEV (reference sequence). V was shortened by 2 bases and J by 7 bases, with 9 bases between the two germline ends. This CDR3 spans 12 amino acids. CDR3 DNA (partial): TGTGCCAGCAGTCTGGTGGGAGGGGAACAGTAC. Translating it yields CASSLVGGEQY. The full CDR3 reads CASSLVGGEQYF.

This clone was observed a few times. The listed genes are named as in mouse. Here the CDR3 reads CASSGPSNEQYF. CDR3 DNA, as far as it was read: TGTGCTAGCAGTGGCCCCTCAAATGAACAGTAC. J is TRBJ2-7 and V is TRBV17, with no clear D. The CDR3 end is not reached by the read, which stops 1 residue before it; the germline J gene fills it in. CDR1 MNHDT and CDR2 YYDKIL come from the germline V gene. Between the trimmed V and J ends, which lost 5 bases and 5 bases, there was a span of 10 bases. There are 12 residues in the CDR3.

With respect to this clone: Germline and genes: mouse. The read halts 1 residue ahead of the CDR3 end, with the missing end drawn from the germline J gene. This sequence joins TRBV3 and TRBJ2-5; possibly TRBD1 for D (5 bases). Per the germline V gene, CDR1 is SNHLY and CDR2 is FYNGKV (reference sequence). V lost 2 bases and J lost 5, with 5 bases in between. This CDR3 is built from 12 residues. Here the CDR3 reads CASSLRGDTQYF. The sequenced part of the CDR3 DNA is TGTGCCAGCAGCTTAAGGGGAGACACCCAGTAC.

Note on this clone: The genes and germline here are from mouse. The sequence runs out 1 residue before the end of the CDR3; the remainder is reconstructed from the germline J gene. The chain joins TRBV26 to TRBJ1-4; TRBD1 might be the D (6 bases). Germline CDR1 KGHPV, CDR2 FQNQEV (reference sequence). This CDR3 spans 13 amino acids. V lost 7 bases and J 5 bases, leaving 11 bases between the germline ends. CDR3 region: CASNRDKNERLFF. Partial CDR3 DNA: TGTGCCAGCAACCGGGACAAAAACGAAAGATTATTT.

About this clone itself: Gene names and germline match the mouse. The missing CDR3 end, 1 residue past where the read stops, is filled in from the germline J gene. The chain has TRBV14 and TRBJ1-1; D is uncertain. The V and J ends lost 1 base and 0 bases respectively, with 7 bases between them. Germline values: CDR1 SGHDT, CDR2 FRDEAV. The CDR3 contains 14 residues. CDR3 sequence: CASSFASSNTEVFF. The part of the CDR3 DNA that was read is TGTGCCAGCAGTTTCGCGTCCTCAAACACAGAAGTCTTC.

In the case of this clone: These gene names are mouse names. The sequenced CDR3 bases are TGTGCCAGCAGCCAACAAGCAAACTCCGACTACACC. Translating gives CASSQQANSDYT. The whole CDR3 region reads CASSQQANSDYTF. This chain links TRBV26 with TRBJ1-2; no clear D gene. The CDR3 end lies 1 residue beyond the end of the read and is filled in from the germline J gene. CDR1 KGHPV and CDR2 FQNQEV come from the germline V gene (reference sequence). V was pared by 6 bases and J by 0 bases, with 8 bases between. The CDR3 runs 13 residues.

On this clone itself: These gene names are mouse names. The CDR3 here is CASSLLGSGNTLYF. Incomplete CDR3 DNA: TGTGCCAGCAGTCTGTTGGGATCTGGAAATACGCTCTAT. The chain carries TRBV26 and TRBJ1-3; D ambiguous. The read comes to an end 1 residue before the CDR3 does, leaving the germline J gene to fill in the end. Germline CDR1 is KGHPV and CDR2 is FQNQEV (reference sequence). V lost 1 base and J 1 base, leaving 5 bases between the germline ends. The CDR3 extends over 14 amino acids.

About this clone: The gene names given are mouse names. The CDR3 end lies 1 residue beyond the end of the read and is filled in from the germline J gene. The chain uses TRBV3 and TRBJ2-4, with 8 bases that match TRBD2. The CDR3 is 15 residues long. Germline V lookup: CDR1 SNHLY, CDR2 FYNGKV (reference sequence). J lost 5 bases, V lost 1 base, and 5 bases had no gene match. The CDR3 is CASSLGWGVLNTLYF. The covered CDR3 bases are TGTGCCAGCAGCTTAGGCTGGGGGGTCCTAAACACCTTGTAC.

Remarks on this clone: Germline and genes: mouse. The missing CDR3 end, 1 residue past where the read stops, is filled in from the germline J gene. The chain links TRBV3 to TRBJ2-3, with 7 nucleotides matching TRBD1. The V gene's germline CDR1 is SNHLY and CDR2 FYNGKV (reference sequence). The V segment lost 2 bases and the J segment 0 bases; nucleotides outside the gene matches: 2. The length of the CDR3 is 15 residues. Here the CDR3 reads CASSLRTGSAETLYF. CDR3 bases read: TGTGCCAGCAGCTTAAGGACAGGTAGTGCAGAAACGCTGTAT.

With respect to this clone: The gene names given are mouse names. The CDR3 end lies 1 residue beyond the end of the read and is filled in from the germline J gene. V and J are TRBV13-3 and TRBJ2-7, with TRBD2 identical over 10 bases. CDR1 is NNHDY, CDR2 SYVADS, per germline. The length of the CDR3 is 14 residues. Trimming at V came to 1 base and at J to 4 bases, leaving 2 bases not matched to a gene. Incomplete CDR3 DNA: TGTGCCAGCAGTGATACTGGGGGGGGGTATGAACAGTAC. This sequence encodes CASSDTGGGYEQY. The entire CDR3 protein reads CASSDTGGGYEQYF.

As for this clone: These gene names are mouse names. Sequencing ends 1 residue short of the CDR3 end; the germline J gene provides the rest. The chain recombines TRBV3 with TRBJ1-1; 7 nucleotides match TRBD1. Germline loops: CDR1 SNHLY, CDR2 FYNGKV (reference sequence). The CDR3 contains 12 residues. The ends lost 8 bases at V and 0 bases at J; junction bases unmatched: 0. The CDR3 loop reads CASGQANTEVFF. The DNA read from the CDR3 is TGTGCCAGCGGACAGGCAAACACAGAAGTCTTC.

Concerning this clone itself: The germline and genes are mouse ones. The CDR3 bases that were read are TGCTCCAGCAGTCGGGGTGAACAGTAC. It specifies CSSSRGEQY. Given in full, the CDR3 is CSSSRGEQYF. The chain recombines TRBV23 with TRBJ2-7. Read data end 1 residue before the CDR3 end; the end is taken from the germline J gene. CDR1 and CDR2 (germline): KGHTA, FQNQQP. CDR3 length: 10 residues.

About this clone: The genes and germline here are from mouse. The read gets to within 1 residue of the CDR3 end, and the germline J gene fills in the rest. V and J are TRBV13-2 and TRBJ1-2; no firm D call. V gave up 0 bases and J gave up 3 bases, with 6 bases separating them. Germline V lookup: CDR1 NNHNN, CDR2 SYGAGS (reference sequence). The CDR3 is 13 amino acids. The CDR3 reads CASGDEGYSDYTF. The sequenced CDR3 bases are TGTGCCAGCGGTGATGAGGGATACTCCGACTACACC.

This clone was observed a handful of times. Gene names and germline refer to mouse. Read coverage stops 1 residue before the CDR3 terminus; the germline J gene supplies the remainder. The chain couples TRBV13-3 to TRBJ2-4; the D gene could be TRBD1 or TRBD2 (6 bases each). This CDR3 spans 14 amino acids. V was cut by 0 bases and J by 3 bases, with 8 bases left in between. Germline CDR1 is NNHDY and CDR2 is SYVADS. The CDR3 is CASSDGGRQNTLYF. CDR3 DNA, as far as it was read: TGTGCCAGCAGTGATGGGGGGCGGCAAAACACCTTGTAC.

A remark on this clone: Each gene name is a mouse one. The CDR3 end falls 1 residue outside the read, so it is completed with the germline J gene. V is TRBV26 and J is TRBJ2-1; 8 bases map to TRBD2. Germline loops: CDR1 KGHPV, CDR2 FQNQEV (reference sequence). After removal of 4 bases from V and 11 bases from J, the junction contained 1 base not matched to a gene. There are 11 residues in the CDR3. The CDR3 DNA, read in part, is TGTGCCAGCAGTCGGGACTGGCAGCAGTTC. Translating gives CASSRDWQQF. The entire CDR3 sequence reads CASSRDWQQFF. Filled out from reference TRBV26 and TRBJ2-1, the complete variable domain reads NSKVIQTPRYLVKGQGQKAKMRCIPEKGHPVVFWYQQNKNNEFKFLINFQNQEVLQQIDMTEKRFSAECPSNSPCSLEIQSSEAGDSALYLCASSRDWQQFFGPGTRLTVL.

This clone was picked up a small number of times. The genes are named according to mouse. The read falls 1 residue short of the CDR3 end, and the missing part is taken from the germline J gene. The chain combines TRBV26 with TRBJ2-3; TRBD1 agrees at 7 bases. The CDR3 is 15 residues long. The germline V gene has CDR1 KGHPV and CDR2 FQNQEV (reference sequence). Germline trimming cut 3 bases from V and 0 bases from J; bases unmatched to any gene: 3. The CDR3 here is CASSLGTASAETLYF. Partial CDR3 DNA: TGTGCCAGCAGTCTCGGGACAGCTAGTGCAGAAACGCTGTAT. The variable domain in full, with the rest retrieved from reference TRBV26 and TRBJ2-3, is NSKVIQTPRYLVKGQGQKAKMRCIPEKGHPVVFWYQQNKNNEFKFLINFQNQEVLQQIDMTEKRFSAECPSNSPCSLEIQSSEAGDSALYLCASSLGTASAETLYFGSGTRLTVL.